The clone carrying this TCR beta chain has at least ten counts. Its antigen is unknown. The data belong to a study of T cells in Graves' hyperthyroidism and ophthalmopathy. Study-wide results and limits: The model identified upcoming ophthalmopathy a median approximately six months ahead of onset.

Amplified TCR beta CDR3 regions derived from RNA transcripts. The TCR CDR3 first-round RT-PCR relied on the HTBI primer set. TCRdb reanalysed the multiplex PCR reads using MiXCR and keeps one entry per CDR3 protein. The sample holds some 700,000 distinct CDR3 sequences; 15% to 20% are singletons and the top ten take 15%. Trimming removed 0 bases from V and 5 bases from J, with 13 bases in between. The CDR3 spans 15 residues. The germline V gene has CDR1 SEHNR and CDR2 FQNEAQ (reference sequence). The PBMCs had their origin in more than 9.5 ml of fresh peripheral blood. Material: blood. This chain uses TRBV7-9 with TRBJ1-1, with D unclear. The receptor comes from a man in his fifties or sixties with Graves' hyperthyroidism. The DNA of the CDR3 is TGTGCCAGCAGCTTAGCGCGATTGGGGAAGACTGAAGCTTTCTTT. Translating gives CASSLARLGKTEAFF.